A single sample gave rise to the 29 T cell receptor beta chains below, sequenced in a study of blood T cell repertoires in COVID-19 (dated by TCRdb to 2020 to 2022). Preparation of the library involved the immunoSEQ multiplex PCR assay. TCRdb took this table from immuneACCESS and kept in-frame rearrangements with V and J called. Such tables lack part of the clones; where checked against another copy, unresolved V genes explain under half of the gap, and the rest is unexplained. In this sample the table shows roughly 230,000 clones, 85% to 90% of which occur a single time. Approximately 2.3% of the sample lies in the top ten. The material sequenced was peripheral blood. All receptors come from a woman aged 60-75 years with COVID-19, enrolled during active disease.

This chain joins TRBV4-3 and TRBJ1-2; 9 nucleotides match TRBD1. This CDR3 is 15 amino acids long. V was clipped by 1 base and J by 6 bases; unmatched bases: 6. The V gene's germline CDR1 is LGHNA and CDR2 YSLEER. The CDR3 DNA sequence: TGCGCCAGCAGCCAAGGGATGGACAGGGGCAATGGCTACACCTTC. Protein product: CASSQGMDRGNGYTF.

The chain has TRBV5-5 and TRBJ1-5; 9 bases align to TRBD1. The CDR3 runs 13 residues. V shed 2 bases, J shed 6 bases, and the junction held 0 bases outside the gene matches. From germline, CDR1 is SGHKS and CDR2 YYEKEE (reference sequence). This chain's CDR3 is CASSLQGAQPQHF. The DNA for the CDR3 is TGTGCCAGCAGCTTACAGGGGGCTCAGCCCCAGCATTTT.

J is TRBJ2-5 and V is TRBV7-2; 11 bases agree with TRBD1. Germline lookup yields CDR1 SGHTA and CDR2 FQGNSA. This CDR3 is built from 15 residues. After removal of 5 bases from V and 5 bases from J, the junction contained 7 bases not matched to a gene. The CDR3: CASSIGTGGRETQYF. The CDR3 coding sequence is TGTGCCAGCAGCATCGGGACAGGGGGACGGGAGACCCAGTACTTC.

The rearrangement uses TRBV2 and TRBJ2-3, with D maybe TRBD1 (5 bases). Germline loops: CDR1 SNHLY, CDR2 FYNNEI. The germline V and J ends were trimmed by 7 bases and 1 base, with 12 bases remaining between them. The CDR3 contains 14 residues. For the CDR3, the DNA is TGTGCCAGCAAGGATCAAGGGGGCACAGATACGCAGTATTTT. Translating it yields CASKDQGGTDTQYF.

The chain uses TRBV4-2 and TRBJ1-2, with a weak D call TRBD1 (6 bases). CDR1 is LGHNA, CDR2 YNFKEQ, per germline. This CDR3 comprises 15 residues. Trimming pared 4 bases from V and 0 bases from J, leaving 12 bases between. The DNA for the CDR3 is TGTGCCAGCAGCCCTGACAGGAGTACTAACTATGGCTACACCTTC. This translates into CASSPDRSTNYGYTF.

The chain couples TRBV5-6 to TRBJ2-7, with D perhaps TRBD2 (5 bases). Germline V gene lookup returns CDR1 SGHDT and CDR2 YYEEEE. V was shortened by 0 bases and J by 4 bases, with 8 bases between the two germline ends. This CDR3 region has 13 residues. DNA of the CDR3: TGTGCCAGCAGCTTGGGGGGAGTGTACGAGCAGTACTTC. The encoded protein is CASSLGGVYEQYF.

The CDR3 bases are TGCGCCAGCAGCCAAGAAGAGACAGGGGGTTTCCTGAACTATGGCTACACCTTC. It yields the protein CASSQEETGGFLNYGYTF. This chain links TRBV4-3 with TRBJ1-2; TRBD1 aligns across 9 bases. J lost 2 bases, V lost 0 bases, and 10 bases had no gene match. CDR3 length equals 18 residues. Germline V gives CDR1 LGHNA, CDR2 YSLEER.

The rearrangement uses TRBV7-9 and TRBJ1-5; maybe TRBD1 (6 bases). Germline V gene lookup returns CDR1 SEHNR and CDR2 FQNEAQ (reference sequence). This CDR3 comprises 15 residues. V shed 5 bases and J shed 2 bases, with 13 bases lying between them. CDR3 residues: CASSKGGGGNQPQHF. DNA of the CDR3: TGTGCCAGCAGCAAAGGGGGAGGGGGCAATCAGCCCCAGCATTTT.

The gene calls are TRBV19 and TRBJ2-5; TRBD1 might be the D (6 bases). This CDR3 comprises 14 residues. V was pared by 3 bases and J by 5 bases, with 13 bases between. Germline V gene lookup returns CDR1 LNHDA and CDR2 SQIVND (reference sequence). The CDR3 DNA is TGTGCCAGTAGTATCAGGGGCGGTTCCGAGACCCAGTACTTC. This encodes CASSIRGGSETQYF.

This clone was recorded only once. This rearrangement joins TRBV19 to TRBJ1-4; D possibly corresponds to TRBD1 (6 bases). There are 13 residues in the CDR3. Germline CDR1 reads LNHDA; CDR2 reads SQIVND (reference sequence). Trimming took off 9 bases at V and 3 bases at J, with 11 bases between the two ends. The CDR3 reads CASRGGANEKLFF. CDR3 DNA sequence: TGTGCCAGCAGAGGGGGGGCTAATGAAAAACTGTTTTTT.

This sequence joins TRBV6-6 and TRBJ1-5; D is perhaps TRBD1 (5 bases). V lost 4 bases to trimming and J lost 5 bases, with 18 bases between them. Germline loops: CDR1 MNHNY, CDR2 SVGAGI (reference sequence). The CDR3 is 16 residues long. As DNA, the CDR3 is TGTGCCAGCAGTTTATCCGGGACTTTTGTTCATCAGCCCCAGCATTTT. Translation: CASSLSGTFVHQPQHF.

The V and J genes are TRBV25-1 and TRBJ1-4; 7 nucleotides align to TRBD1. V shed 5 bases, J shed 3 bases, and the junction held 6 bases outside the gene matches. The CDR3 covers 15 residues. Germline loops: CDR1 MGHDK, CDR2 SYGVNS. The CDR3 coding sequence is TGTGCCAGCAGTACCACAGGGGCCCCTAATGAAAAACTGTTTTTT. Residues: CASSTTGAPNEKLFF.

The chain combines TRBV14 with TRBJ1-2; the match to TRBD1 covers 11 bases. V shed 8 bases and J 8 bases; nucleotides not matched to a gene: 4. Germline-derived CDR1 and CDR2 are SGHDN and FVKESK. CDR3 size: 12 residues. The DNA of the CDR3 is TGTGCCAGCGGACAGGGGGCGCGGGGCTACACCTTC. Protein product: CASGQGARGYTF.

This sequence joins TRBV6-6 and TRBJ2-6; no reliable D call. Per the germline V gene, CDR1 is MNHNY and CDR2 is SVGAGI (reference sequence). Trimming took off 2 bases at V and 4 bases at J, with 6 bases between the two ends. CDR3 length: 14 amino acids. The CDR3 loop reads CASSYPSGANVLTF. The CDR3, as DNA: TGTGCCAGCAGTTACCCAAGCGGGGCCAACGTCCTGACTTTC.

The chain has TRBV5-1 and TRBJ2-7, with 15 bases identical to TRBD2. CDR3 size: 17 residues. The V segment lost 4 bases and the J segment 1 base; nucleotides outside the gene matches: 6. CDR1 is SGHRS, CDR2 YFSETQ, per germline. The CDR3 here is CASSAGLAGGISYEQYF. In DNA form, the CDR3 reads TGCGCCAGCAGCGCGGGACTAGCGGGGGGAATATCCTACGAGCAGTACTTC.

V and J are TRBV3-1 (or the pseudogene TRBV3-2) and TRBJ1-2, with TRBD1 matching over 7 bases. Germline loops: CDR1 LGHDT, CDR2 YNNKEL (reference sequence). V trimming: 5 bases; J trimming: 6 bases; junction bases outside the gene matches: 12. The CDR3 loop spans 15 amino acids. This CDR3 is CASSDMGQQYNGYTF. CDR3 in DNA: TGTGCCAGCAGCGACATGGGACAGCAATACAATGGCTACACCTTC.

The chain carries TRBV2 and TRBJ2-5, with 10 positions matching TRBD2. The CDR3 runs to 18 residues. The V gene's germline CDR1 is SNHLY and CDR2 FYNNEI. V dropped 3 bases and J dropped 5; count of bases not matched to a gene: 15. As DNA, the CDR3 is TGTGCCAGCAGTGATCCCGCAGGAGCGGGGGGGATAAAGGAGACCCAGTACTTC. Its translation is CASSDPAGAGGIKETQYF. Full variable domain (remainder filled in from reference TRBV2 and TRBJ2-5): EPEVTQTPSHQVTQMGQEVILRCVPISNHLYFYWYRQILGQKVEFLVSFYNNEISEKSEIFDDQFSVERPDGSNFTLKIRSTKLEDSAMYFCASSDPAGAGGIKETQYFGPGTRLLVL.

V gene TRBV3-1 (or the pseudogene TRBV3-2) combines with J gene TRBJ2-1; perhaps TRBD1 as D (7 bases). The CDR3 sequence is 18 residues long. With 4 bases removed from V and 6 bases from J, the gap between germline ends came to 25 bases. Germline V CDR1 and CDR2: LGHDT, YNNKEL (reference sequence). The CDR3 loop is CASSRAARETGRSNEQFF. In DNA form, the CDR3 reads TGTGCCAGCAGCCGCGCAGCCAGGGAGACAGGGAGGTCCAATGAGCAGTTCTTC.

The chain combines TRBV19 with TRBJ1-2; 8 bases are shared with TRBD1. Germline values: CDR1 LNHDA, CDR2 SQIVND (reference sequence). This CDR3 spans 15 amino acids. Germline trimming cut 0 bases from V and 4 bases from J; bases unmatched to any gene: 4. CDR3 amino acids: CASSIETGASYGYTF. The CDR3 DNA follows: TGTGCCAGTAGTATAGAGACAGGGGCGAGCTATGGCTACACCTTC. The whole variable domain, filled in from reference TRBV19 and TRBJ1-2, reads DGGITQSPKYLFRKEGQNVTLSCEQNLNHDAMYWYRQDPGQGLRLIYYSQIVNDFQKGDIAEGYSVSREKKESFPLTVTSAQKNPTAFYLCASSIETGASYGYTFGSGTRLTVV.

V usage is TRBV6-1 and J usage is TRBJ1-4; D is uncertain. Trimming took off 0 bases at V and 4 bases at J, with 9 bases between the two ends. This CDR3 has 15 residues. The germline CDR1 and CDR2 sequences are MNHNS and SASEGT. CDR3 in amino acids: CASSEAPGINEKLFF. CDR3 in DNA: TGTGCCAGCAGTGAAGCGCCGGGGATTAATGAAAAACTGTTTTTT.

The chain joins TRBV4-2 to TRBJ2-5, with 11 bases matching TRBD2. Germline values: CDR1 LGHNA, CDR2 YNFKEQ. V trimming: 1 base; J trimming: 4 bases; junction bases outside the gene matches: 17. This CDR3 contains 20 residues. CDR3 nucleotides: TGTGCCAGCAGCCAAGGGCTAGCGGGGGGAAGTGTAGGGGGTAGAGAGACCCAGTACTTC. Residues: CASSQGLAGGSVGGRETQYF.

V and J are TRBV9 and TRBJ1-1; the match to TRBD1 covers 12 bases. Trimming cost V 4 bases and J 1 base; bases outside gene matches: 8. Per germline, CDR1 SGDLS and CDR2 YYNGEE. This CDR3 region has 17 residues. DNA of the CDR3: TGTGCCAGCAGCAGGGACAGGGGGCGCGGAGCGAACACTGAAGCTTTCTTT. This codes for CASSRDRGRGANTEAFF. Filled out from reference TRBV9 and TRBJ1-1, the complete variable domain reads DSGVTQTPKHLITATGQRVTLRCSPRSGDLSVYWYQQSLDQGLQFLIQYYNGEERAKGNILERFSAQQFPDLHSELNLSSLELGDSALYFCASSRDRGRGANTEAFFGQGTRLTVV.

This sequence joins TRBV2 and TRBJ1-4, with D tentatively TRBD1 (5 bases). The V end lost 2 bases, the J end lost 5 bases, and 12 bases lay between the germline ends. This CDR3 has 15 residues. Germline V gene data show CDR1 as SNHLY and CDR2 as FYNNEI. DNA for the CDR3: TGTGCCAGCAGTGAACAGGGATCCCCGAATGAAAAACTGTTTTTT. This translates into CASSEQGSPNEKLFF.

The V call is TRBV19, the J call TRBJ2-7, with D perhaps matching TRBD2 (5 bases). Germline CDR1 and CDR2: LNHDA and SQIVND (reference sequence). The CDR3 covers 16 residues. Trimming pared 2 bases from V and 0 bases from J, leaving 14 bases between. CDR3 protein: CASSILSSAGSYEQYF. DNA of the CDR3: TGTGCCAGTAGTATATTGTCGTCGGCGGGCTCCTACGAGCAGTACTTC.

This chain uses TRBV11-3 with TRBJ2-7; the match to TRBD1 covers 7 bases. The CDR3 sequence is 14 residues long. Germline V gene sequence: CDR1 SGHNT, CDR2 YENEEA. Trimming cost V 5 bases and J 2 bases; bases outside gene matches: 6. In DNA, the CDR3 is TGTGCCAGCAGCCCAGGACAGGAGACCTACGAGCAGTACTTC. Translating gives CASSPGQETYEQYF.

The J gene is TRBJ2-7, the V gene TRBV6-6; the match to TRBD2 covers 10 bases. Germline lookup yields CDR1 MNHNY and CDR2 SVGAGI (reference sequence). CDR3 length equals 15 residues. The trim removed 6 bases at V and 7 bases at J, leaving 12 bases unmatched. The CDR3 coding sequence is TGTGCCAGCAGCCCCCTAGCGGGGGCACCTTTGGAGCAGTACTTC. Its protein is CASSPLAGAPLEQYF.

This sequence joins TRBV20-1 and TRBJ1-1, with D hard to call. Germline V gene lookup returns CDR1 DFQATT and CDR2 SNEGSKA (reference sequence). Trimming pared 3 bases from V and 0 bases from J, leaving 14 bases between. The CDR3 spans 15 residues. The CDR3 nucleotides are TGCAGTGCTAGTGAGCTTGCGGGAATGAACACTGAAGCTTTCTTT. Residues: CSASELAGMNTEAFF.

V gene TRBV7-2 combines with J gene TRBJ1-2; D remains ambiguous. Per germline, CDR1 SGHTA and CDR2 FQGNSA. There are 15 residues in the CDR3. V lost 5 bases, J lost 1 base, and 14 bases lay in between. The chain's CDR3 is CASSPYRSNNYGYTF. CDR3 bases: TGTGCCAGCAGCCCCTACAGATCCAATAACTATGGCTACACCTTC. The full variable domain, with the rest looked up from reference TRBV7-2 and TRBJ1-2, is GAGVSQSPSNKVTEKGKDVELRCDPISGHTALYWYRQSLGQGLEFLIYFQGNSAPDKSGLPSDRFSAERTGGSVSTLTIQRTQQEDSAVYLCASSPYRSNNYGYTFGSGTRLTVV.

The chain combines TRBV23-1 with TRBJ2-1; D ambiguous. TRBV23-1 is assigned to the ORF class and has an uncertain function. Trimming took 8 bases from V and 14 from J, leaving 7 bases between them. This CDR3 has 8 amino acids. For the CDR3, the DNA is TGCGCCAGCGTCCCCGAGTTCTTC. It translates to CASVPEFF.